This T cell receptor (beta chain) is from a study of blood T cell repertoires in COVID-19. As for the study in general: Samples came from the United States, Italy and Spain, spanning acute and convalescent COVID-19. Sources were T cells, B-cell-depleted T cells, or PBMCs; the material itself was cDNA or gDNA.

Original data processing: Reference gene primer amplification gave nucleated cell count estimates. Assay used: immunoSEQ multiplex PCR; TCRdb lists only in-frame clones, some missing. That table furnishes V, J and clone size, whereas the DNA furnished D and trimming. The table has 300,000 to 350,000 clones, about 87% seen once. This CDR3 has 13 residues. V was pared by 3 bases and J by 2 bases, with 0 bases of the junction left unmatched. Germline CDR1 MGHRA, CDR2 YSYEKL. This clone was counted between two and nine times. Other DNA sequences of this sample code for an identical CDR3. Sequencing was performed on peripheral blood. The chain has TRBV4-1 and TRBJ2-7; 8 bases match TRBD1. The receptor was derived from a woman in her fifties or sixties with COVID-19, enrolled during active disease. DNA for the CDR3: TGCGCCAGCAGCCAGGACAGGGCCTACGAGCAGTACTTC. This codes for CASSQDRAYEQYF.